These 10 T cell receptor beta chains share one sample of origin, sequenced in a study of Ad26.COV2.S vaccination and SARS-CoV-2 variants. As for treatment: 19 received Ad26.COV2.S at low or high dose, single or two shots; 5 received placebo; per-sample allocation not given. At day 63 after the first vaccine or placebo injection, samples were drawn. Profiling relied on immunoSEQ multiplex PCR, and the TCRdb table lists in-frame clones only, not all of them. Of 440,000 or so clones in the sample, about 88% were seen once. Here the sequenced sample was peripheral blood, taken in a trial of Ad26.COV2.S vaccine versus placebo. These receptors were collected from a person between 18 and 59 years old who received the Ad26.COV2.S COVID-19 vaccine or a placebo.

This sequence joins TRBV18 and TRBJ1-5; 8 bases match TRBD1. The CDR3 runs 15 residues. Trimming took 8 bases from V and 2 from J; bases not matched to a gene: 8. Germline CDR1 is KGHSH and CDR2 is LQKENI. The CDR3 sequence: CASSEQGVGNQPQHF. CDR3 sequence (DNA): TGTGCCAGCAGCGAACAGGGGGTTGGCAATCAGCCCCAGCATTTT.

V gene TRBV19 combines with J gene TRBJ1-1; TRBD1 agrees at 9 bases. Germline lookup yields CDR1 LNHDA and CDR2 SQIVND (reference sequence). V was clipped by 6 bases and J by 1 base; unmatched bases: 9. The CDR3 is made up of 16 amino acids. CDR3 amino acids: CASRPSGQGANTEAFF. CDR3 bases: TGTGCCAGTAGGCCATCGGGACAGGGAGCGAACACTGAAGCTTTCTTT.

The V call is TRBV14, the J call TRBJ1-2; unclear D gene. Germline CDR1 SGHDN, CDR2 FVKESK. The CDR3 spans 13 residues. Trimming took 0 bases from V and 8 from J, leaving 10 bases between them. As DNA, the CDR3 is TGTGCCAGCAGCCAAGATGGGGTTAACGGCTACACCTTC. The encoded protein is CASSQDGVNGYTF.

Concerning this clone itself: Additional DNA sequences in this sample encode the identical CDR3. This chain uses TRBV11-2 with TRBJ2-7; D not certain. Trimming pared 1 base from V and 3 bases from J, leaving 1 base between. CDR1 and CDR2 from the germline V gene are SGHAT and FQNNGV. This CDR3 spans 11 amino acids. The CDR3 nucleotides are TGTGCCAGCAGCTTAGTCTACGAGCAGTACTTC. Translating gives CASSLVYEQYF.

The chain recombines TRBV3-1 (or the pseudogene TRBV3-2) with TRBJ1-5; no clear D. The CDR3 loop spans 14 amino acids. In germline, CDR1 is LGHDT, CDR2 YNNKEL (reference sequence). The germline V and J ends were trimmed by 0 bases and 5 bases, with 8 bases remaining between them. In DNA form, the CDR3 reads TGTGCCAGCAGCCAAGAATGGGGAGATCAGCCCCAGCATTTT. This translates into CASSQEWGDQPQHF.

This sequence joins TRBV6-1 and TRBJ1-2; 8 nucleotides line up with TRBD1. The V gene end was trimmed by 4 bases and the J gene end by 8 bases; junction bases not matched to a gene: 18. This CDR3 is built from 17 residues. Germline loops: CDR1 MNHNS, CDR2 SASEGT. In DNA form, the CDR3 reads TGTGCCAGCAGTGTGGGGCAGGGGGCATGGTCTTATGGAGGCTACACCTTC. The encoded protein is CASSVGQGAWSYGGYTF.

The chain joins TRBV11-2 to TRBJ2-4; D is unclear. V was pared by 3 bases and J by 0 bases, with 6 bases between. This CDR3 has 14 amino acids. CDR1 SGHAT and CDR2 FQNNGV come from the germline V gene. The CDR3 region has the DNA TGTGCCAGCAGCTTCAGCTCAGCCAAAAACATTCAGTACTTC. Its translation: CASSFSSAKNIQYF. The entire variable domain, with the rest obtained from reference TRBV11-2 and TRBJ2-4, is as follows: EAGVAQSPRYKIIEKRQSVAFWCNPISGHATLYWYQQILGQGPKLLIQFQNNGVVDDSQLPKDRFSAERLKGVDSTLKIQPAKLEDSAVYLCASSFSSAKNIQYFGAGTRLSVL.

CDR3 DNA: TGTGCCAGCAGTGAACCAGGGGCAAACCCTGGAAACACCATATATTTT. It codes for CASSEPGANPGNTIYF. The rearrangement uses TRBV25-1 and TRBJ1-3; D might be TRBD1 (6 bases). The V and J ends lost 2 bases and 2 bases respectively, with 13 bases between them. The length of the CDR3 is 16 residues. The germline V gene encodes CDR1 MGHDK and CDR2 SYGVNS.

The chain joins TRBV18 to TRBJ1-1; no reliable D call. With 3 bases removed from V and 4 bases from J, the gap between germline ends came to 9 bases. This CDR3 is 13 amino acids long. The germline CDR1 and CDR2 sequences are KGHSH and LQKENI. This CDR3 reads CASSPDLGTEAFF. The CDR3 DNA reads TGTGCCAGCTCACCTGACTTGGGCACTGAAGCTTTCTTT.

The V gene is TRBV11-1, the J gene TRBJ2-5; no definite D call. Germline assignment: CDR1 SGHAT and CDR2 FQDESV (reference sequence). Trimming shortened V by 8 bases and J by 1 base, and 11 bases separated the two germline ends. The CDR3 loop spans 13 amino acids. In nucleotides, the CDR3 is TGTGCCAGCGGCATAGGGTTCCAAGAGACCCAGTACTTC. Translating it yields CASGIGFQETQYF.